This T cell receptor beta chain was found in a study of PD-1 blockade in classical Hodgkin lymphoma. Points from the study as a whole: As was reported, newly diagnosed patients showed lower baseline TCR diversity than healthy donors did. Prior therapy or disease activity may underlie the repertoire differences, whose causes remain undefined.

Concerning this clone: Its antigen is unknown.

Time point specified: newly diagnosed, previously untreated cHL patient sample. Magnetic negative selection served to purify CD4+ T cells out of PBMCs that had been thawed. Untreated, newly diagnosed classical Hodgkin lymphoma PBMCs were comparators. The table came from immunoSEQ multiplex PCR; TCRdb's copy has only in-frame clones and leaves some out. The data hold 20,000 to 30,000 clones, with 91% observed a single time. CDR1 and CDR2 from the germline V gene are LNHDA and SQIVND (reference sequence). V lost 3 bases to trimming and J lost 4 bases; unmatched junction nucleotides: 13. The CDR3 consists of 17 residues.

The V gene is TRBV19, the J gene TRBJ2-3, with TRBD1 matching over 7 bases. The clonotype originates from a human donor with classical Hodgkin lymphoma. Input material: CD4+ T cells from blood. The chain's CDR3 is CASSIPNTGDGADTQYF. The CDR3 region has the DNA TGTGCCAGTAGTATCCCAAACACAGGGGACGGGGCAGATACGCAGTATTTT. Looking up the rest from reference TRBV19 and TRBJ2-3 gives the full variable domain: DGGITQSPKYLFRKEGQNVTLSCEQNLNHDAMYWYRQDPGQGLRLIYYSQIVNDFQKGDIAEGYSVSREKKESFPLTVTSAQKNPTAFYLCASSIPNTGDGADTQYFGPGTRLTVL.